A single T cell receptor (beta chain) is shown here with its context. The data were obtained in a study of blood T cell repertoires in COVID-19. The CDR3 length is 16 residues. Per germline, CDR1 MDHEN and CDR2 SYDVKM. V was shortened by 3 bases and J by 8 bases, with 20 bases between the two germline ends. Libraries were prepared by immunoSEQ multiplex PCR; TCRdb keeps only in-frame clonotypes and omits some of them. The sample lists a few hundred thousand clones; roughly 85% were seen once. The sample consisted of peripheral blood. The TCR comes from a woman younger than 35 with acute or convalescent COVID-19. This chain joins TRBV28 and TRBJ2-1; no clear D. CDR3 residues: CASSLISPPAGDEQFF. CDR3 nucleotide sequence: TGTGCCAGCAGTTTGATATCTCCCCCGGCCGGAGATGAGCAGTTCTTC.